The 16 T cell receptor beta chains below were found in one sample sequenced in a study of human T cells and chemical hapten exposure. TCRdb reanalysed the RACE reads using MiXCR and keeps one entry per CDR3 protein. The data contain fewer than 90,000 distinct CDR3 sequences, about 6.3% of them singletons. Time point specified: patch test 2, 6 weeks after DPC sensitization. This sample's treatment: therapeutic diphenylcyclopropenone sensitization with weekly scalp DPC. The source material was whole blood, sampled in connection with sensitization to the hapten diphenylcyclopropenone (DPC). The receptors come from a woman younger than 45 with alopecia areata. Some clones in this sample may be carry-over from other donors' samples.

V is TRBV7-9 and J is TRBJ2-3; 9 bases agree with TRBD1. CDR3 length: 15 amino acids. Germline CDR1 reads SEHNR; CDR2 reads FQNEAQ (reference sequence). V shed 1 base, J shed 5 bases, and the junction held 4 bases outside the gene matches. Written as DNA, the CDR3 is TGTGCCAGCAGCTTAGGACAGGGGGTAGAAGATACGCAGTATTTT. As protein: CASSLGQGVEDTQYF.

Ten or more counts support this clonotype. This chain links TRBV12-5 with TRBJ2-7; no firm D call. CDR3 length equals 11 residues. From germline, CDR1 is LGHNT and CDR2 FRNRAP. V was pared by 1 base and J by 3 bases, with 1 base between. CDR3 sequence (DNA): TGTGCTAGTGGTTTGGACTACGAGCAGTACTTC. As protein: CASGLDYEQYF.

This clonotype occurred many times. This sequence joins TRBV9 and TRBJ1-5, with 7 bases that match TRBD1. V lost 0 bases, J lost 4 bases, and 4 bases stayed unmatched. The germline V gene has CDR1 SGDLS and CDR2 YYNGEE. The CDR3 sequence is 15 residues long. The CDR3 here is CASSVDTGANQPQHF. The CDR3 DNA follows: TGTGCCAGCAGCGTAGATACAGGGGCTAATCAGCCCCAGCATTTT. Supplemented by reference TRBV9 and TRBJ1-5, the full variable domain reads DSGVTQTPKHLITATGQRVTLRCSPRSGDLSVYWYQQSLDQGLQFLIQYYNGEERAKGNILERFSAQQFPDLHSELNLSSLELGDSALYFCASSVDTGANQPQHFGDGTRLSIL.

This clonotype was observed many times. The CDR3 here is CASSEVTTRNTEAFF. Here the CDR3 DNA reads TGTGCCAGCAGTGAAGTCACGACCAGGAACACTGAAGCTTTCTTT. The chain links TRBV6-1 to TRBJ1-1, with no clear D. The germline V gene has CDR1 MNHNS and CDR2 SASEGT. The V end lost 1 base, the J end lost 1 base, and 10 bases lay between the germline ends. CDR3 length: 15 amino acids.

The table lists this clonotype with many counts. V is TRBV7-2 and J is TRBJ2-7, with D possibly being TRBD2 (5 bases). CDR1 is SGHTA and CDR2 is FQGNSA in the germline V gene. This CDR3 spans 16 amino acids. The V and J ends lost 5 bases and 2 bases respectively, with 19 bases between them. The CDR3 reads CASSPRSSPLPYEQYF. CDR3 DNA sequence: TGTGCCAGCAGCCCGAGATCTAGCCCTCTCCCCTACGAGCAGTACTTC.

This clonotype showed up just a few times. V gene TRBV30 combines with J gene TRBJ1-2; 7 nucleotides match TRBD1. J gave up 2 bases and V 0 bases, and 12 bases lay outside the gene matches. Germline CDR1 GTSNPN, CDR2 SVGIG (reference sequence). The CDR3 loop spans 17 amino acids. CDR3 amino acids: CAWSVGSPGQRNYGYTF. The CDR3, as DNA: TGTGCCTGGAGTGTGGGAAGCCCGGGACAGAGAAACTATGGCTACACCTTC.

This clonotype has ten or more counts. This chain uses TRBV6-5 with TRBJ1-5; D unresolved. Germline V gives CDR1 MNHEY, CDR2 SVGAGI. This CDR3 has 13 residues. The germline V and J ends were trimmed by 6 bases and 2 bases, with 8 bases remaining between them. The CDR3 is CASRGDGNQPQHF. CDR3 coding DNA: TGTGCCAGCAGAGGAGACGGCAATCAGCCCCAGCATTTT.

This clonotype was found many times. The chain is built from TRBV9 and TRBJ2-1, with 7 positions matching TRBD1. From germline, CDR1 is SGDLS and CDR2 YYNGEE. This CDR3 comprises 16 residues. V gave up 0 bases and J gave up 6 bases; unmatched junction bases: 9. The CDR3 nucleotides read TGTGCCAGCAGCGTAGGAGGGGGCCCCGGATTCAATGAGCAGTTCTTC. It encodes CASSVGGGPGFNEQFF.

This clonotype has more than one count but fewer than ten. The genes are TRBV7-2 and TRBJ2-3; 12 bases fit TRBD1. The germline V gene encodes CDR1 SGHTA and CDR2 FQGNSA. There are 17 residues in the CDR3. The V segment lost 0 bases and the J segment 6 bases; nucleotides outside the gene matches: 7. DNA for the CDR3: TGTGCCAGCAGCTTAGCACCCCCCGGGACAGGGGGCGATACGCAGTATTTT. The encoded protein is CASSLAPPGTGGDTQYF.

CDR3 residues: CASSYVGGGTYNSPLHF. As DNA, the CDR3 is TGTGCCAGCAGCTACGTGGGGGGGGGTACCTATAATTCACCCCTCCACTTT. V and J are TRBV7-9 and TRBJ1-6; TRBD1 might be the D (5 bases). V dropped 4 bases and J dropped 2 bases, with 15 bases sitting between them. Germline CDR1 is SEHNR and CDR2 is FQNEAQ (reference sequence). The CDR3 spans 17 residues.

V usage is TRBV2 and J usage is TRBJ1-5, with D hard to call. The CDR3 has 14 residues. The germline V and J ends were trimmed by 4 bases and 1 base, with 8 bases remaining between them. Germline-derived CDR1 and CDR2 are SNHLY and FYNNEI. The CDR3 here is CASSVGASNQPQHF. The CDR3, as DNA: TGTGCCAGCAGTGTCGGTGCGAGCAATCAGCCCCAGCATTTT.

This clonotype was picked up many times. The chain couples TRBV20-1 to TRBJ1-1; D gene uncertain. V lost 5 bases and J lost 0, with 10 bases in between. This CDR3 is built from 13 residues. Germline CDR1 is DFQATT and CDR2 is SNEGSKA (reference sequence). The chain's CDR3 is CSAPAPMNTEAFF. The CDR3 DNA is TGCAGTGCTCCAGCCCCGATGAACACTGAAGCTTTCTTT.

This clonotype was seen once. A much larger clone differs from this one at a single base, so this may be a read error. The CDR3: CASSLGQCNEKLFF. Written as DNA, the CDR3 is TGTGCCAGCAGCCTGGGACAGTGTAATGAAAAACTGTTTTTT. This chain joins TRBV12-3 or TRBV12-4 and TRBJ1-4, with 7 nucleotides matching TRBD1. J gave up 4 bases and V 6 bases, and 5 bases lay outside the gene matches. There are 14 residues in the CDR3.

The table lists this clonotype with many counts. The gene calls are TRBV6-6 and TRBJ2-5; 9 bases map to TRBD1. CDR3 length: 17 residues. Germline assignment: CDR1 MNHNY and CDR2 SVGAGI (reference sequence). The junction had 11 bases not matched to a gene; V was cut back by 1 base and J by 5 bases. CDR3 sequence (DNA): TGTGCCAGCAGTTACTTCACGGGGACAGGGAGGGGCGAGACCCAGTACTTC. It encodes CASSYFTGTGRGETQYF.

This clonotype was counted many times. In nucleotides, the CDR3 is TGCGCCAGCAGCCTAGCGGGTACCCGCGGGCACAATGAGCAGTTCTTC. Translating it yields CASSLAGTRGHNEQFF. V is TRBV5-1 and J is TRBJ2-1; 8 bases map to TRBD2. Germline V gene sequence: CDR1 SGHRS, CDR2 YFSETQ. V shed 4 bases, J shed 5 bases, and the junction held 11 bases outside the gene matches. The CDR3 is 16 residues long. The full variable domain, with the rest looked up from reference TRBV5-1 and TRBJ2-1, is KAGVTQTPRYLIKTRGQQVTLSCSPISGHRSVSWYQQTPGQGLQFLFEYFSETQRNKGNFPGRFSGRQFSNSRSEMNVSTLELGDSALYLCASSLAGTRGHNEQFFGPGTRLTVL.

In this sample, this clonotype turned up many times. The chain combines TRBV6-5 with TRBJ2-5; D is uncertain. This CDR3 is 14 amino acids long. Trimming removed 2 bases at V and 3 bases at J, with 10 bases between. Germline CDR1 MNHEY, CDR2 SVGAGI. Here the CDR3 DNA reads TGTGCCAGCAGTTACAGGCTCGACAAAGAGACCCAGTACTTC. The encoded protein is CASSYRLDKETQYF.